This T cell receptor (beta chain) was obtained from a study of OX40 agonist ivuxolimab in advanced cancers. Study-level background: Patients took ivuxolimab, an agonistic anti-OX40 (CD134) antibody.

Some clones are missing from TCRdb's copy, which holds only in-frame ones; the method was immunoSEQ multiplex PCR. The table includes about 61,000 clones, nearly 90% detected once. Germline CDR1 SGHVS, CDR2 FQNEAQ. V dropped 5 bases and J dropped 0; count of bases not matched to a gene: 8. The CDR3 is 18 amino acids. The chain carries TRBV7-8 and TRBJ2-6; 9 bases are a match to TRBD1. The starting material was CD4+ or CD8+ T cells sorted from blood, obtained in a trial of the OX40 agonist ivuxolimab. The receptor's source is an adult with an advanced solid tumor such as melanoma, head and neck, liver or kidney cancer. CDR3 nucleotides: TGTGCCAGCAGCGGTTCGACAGGGGGAAACTCTGGGGCCAACGTCCTGACTTTC. Its translation: CASSGSTGGNSGANVLTF.